Listed below are T cell receptor beta chains from one sample, sequenced in a study of radiotherapy plus CTLA-4 blockade in lung cancer. Profiled with immunoSEQ multiplex PCR; TCRdb holds only in-frame clones, not every one. The sample contains around 40,000 clones, 65% to 75% of which appear only once. Specimen: peripheral blood, collected from a patient treated with radiotherapy plus ipilimumab. All receptors come from a human donor with non-small cell lung cancer who had stable disease on radiotherapy plus ipilimumab. CDR3s include the opening cysteine and the closing phenylalanine or tryptophan. A D gene is named only where the DNA matches it firmly. Part of the rows lack a size; the others show once, few, many or a class for expanded clones.

j_gene: TRBJ1-1
v_gene: TRBV4-1
d_gene: -
abundance: -
CDR3aa: CASSQETLNTEAFF
CDR3nt: TGCGCCAGCAGCCAAGAAACTTTGAACACTGAAGCTTTCTTT

j_gene: TRBJ2-7
v_gene: TRBV5-1
d_gene: TRBD1
abundance: -
CDR3aa: CASSSRTGEQYF
CDR3nt: TGCGCCAGCAGCTCTAGGACAGGCGAGCAGTACTTC

j_gene: TRBJ1-2
v_gene: TRBV4-1
d_gene: -
abundance: once
CDR3aa: CASSQDRAGTNYGYTF
CDR3nt: TGCGCCAGCAGCCAAGATAGGGCAGGGACTAACTATGGCTACACCTTC

j_gene: TRBJ1-1
v_gene: TRBV7-3
d_gene: -
abundance: -
CDR3aa: CASSGGGRTEAFF
CDR3nt: TGTGCCAGCAGCGGGGGGGGGAGGACTGAAGCTTTCTTT

j_gene: TRBJ2-7
v_gene: TRBV18
d_gene: TRBD2
abundance: -
CDR3aa: CASSPPSGGNEQYF
CDR3nt: TGTGCCAGCTCACCACCCAGCGGGGGGAACGAGCAGTACTTC

j_gene: TRBJ2-1
v_gene: TRBV6-6
d_gene: -
abundance: -
CDR3aa: CASSPGNYNEQFF
CDR3nt: TGTGCCAGCAGTCCAGGTAACTACAATGAGCAGTTCTTC

j_gene: TRBJ2-7
v_gene: TRBV10-1
d_gene: TRBD2
abundance: -
CDR3aa: CASSDKGERGAYEQYF
CDR3nt: TGCGCCAGCAGTGACAAAGGCGAGCGGGGGGCGTACGAGCAGTACTTC

j_gene: TRBJ2-7
v_gene: TRBV4-1
d_gene: TRBD2
abundance: few
CDR3aa: CASSLPSGGASYEQYF
CDR3nt: TGCGCCAGCAGCCTCCCTAGCGGGGGAGCCTCCTACGAGCAGTACTTC

j_gene: TRBJ2-6
v_gene: TRBV5-6
d_gene: -
abundance: once
CDR3aa: CASSPLSSSGANVLTF
CDR3nt: TGTGCCAGCAGCCCCCTTAGTAGCTCTGGGGCCAACGTCCTGACTTTC

j_gene: TRBJ1-3
v_gene: TRBV10-3
d_gene: TRBD1
abundance: -
CDR3aa: CAISETGSSGNTIYF
CDR3nt: TGTGCCATCAGCGAGACAGGGTCCTCTGGAAACACCATATATTTT

j_gene: TRBJ1-5
v_gene: TRBV7-2
d_gene: -
abundance: -
CDR3aa: CASSFDQGRNQPQHF
CDR3nt: TGTGCCAGCAGCTTCGACCAGGGGCGCAATCAGCCCCAGCATTTT

j_gene: TRBJ1-2
v_gene: TRBV18
d_gene: TRBD1
abundance: -
CDR3aa: CASSPTGQYGYTF
CDR3nt: TGTGCCAGCTCACCGACAGGGCAATATGGCTACACCTTC

j_gene: TRBJ2-2
v_gene: TRBV5-5
d_gene: TRBD2
abundance: -
CDR3aa: CASSYRLAITGELFF
CDR3nt: TGTGCCAGCAGCTACCGACTAGCGATCACCGGGGAGCTGTTTTTT

j_gene: TRBJ2-3
v_gene: TRBV5-4
d_gene: -
abundance: -
CDR3aa: CASSLAGMYTQYF
CDR3nt: TGTGCCAGCAGCTTGGCCGGGATGTATACGCAGTATTTT